This T cell receptor (beta chain) was retrieved from a study of blood T cell repertoires in COVID-19 (dated by TCRdb to 2018 to 2020). Context from the whole study: Samples covering the acute and convalescent phases of COVID-19 were provided by collaborators in the United States, Italy and Spain. A freely available public database, intended as a resource for researchers studying the immune response to SARS-CoV-2, is where the repertoires were released. The prospective study material was composed of cDNA or gDNA derived from T cells, B-cell-depleted T cells, or PBMCs. The sample metadata nearly always contained a de-identified subject ID, COVID-19 status, age in years and sex. Where available, HLA class I and class II types were taken from metadata supplied by the sample provider and were not determined by assay-based typing. Samples were obtained from the ongoing ImmuneRACE study (first 160 participants) and from about 1,300 subjects provided by 6 global collaborators. Deeply sampled blood TCRbeta repertoires from subjects exposed to, actively infected with, or recovered from COVID-19 were included in the dataset.

TCRbeta CDR3 regions were amplified from genomic DNA using the immunoSEQ Assay, a bias-controlled multiplex PCR. Turning to the authors' computational methods: The number of nucleated cells in each sample was estimated by amplification of reference gene primers within the assay. Sequence reads were collapsed and filtered to measure the absolute abundance of every unique TCRbeta CDR3 rearrangement. For each sample, productive Simpson clonality was calculated as the square root of Simpson's diversity index over productive rearrangements. TCRdb holds this immuneACCESS table with in-frame rearrangements only. Some clones are missing; in checked studies, unresolved V genes explain under half, and the rest has no known cause. Clone size and the V and J calls come from that table; the DNA yielded D and trimming. In this sample the table shows tens of thousands of clones, around 90% of which occur a single time. Around 2.5% of the sample is in the top ten clones.

As regards this clone: What this receptor recognizes is not known. No clone much larger than this one lies a single base away; base qualities are absent.

Each collaborating institution followed its own protocols to collect whole blood in K2EDTA tubes. Collaborator samples were shipped for TCRbeta analysis as frozen whole blood, isolated PBMCs, or DNA extracted from either sample type. CDR1 LNHDA and CDR2 SQIVND are derived from the germline V gene (reference sequence). V loses 5 bases, J loses 8 bases, and the germline ends lie 16 bases apart. From the cysteine through the phenylalanine, the CDR3 covers 14 amino acids. CDR3 DNA is the only sequence kept; it has 42 bases, read in frame from the first base. The investigation overall reported the following: The quantity of clinical and demographic metadata differed by source and by participant and was supplied without curation.

The material sequenced was peripheral blood. This TCR was sampled from a human donor with active COVID-19. The donor label of this sample is uncertain. Recombination connected TRBV19 to TRBJ1-5, with a weak D call of TRBD1 (5 bases match). The DNA sequence is given as TGTGCCAGTAGTGCCACAGGTGCTATTAAGCCCCAGCATTTT. It encodes CASSATGAIKPQHF.